This T cell receptor (beta chain) was sequenced for a study of cytomegalovirus exposure and HLA in healthy donors. Trimming cost V 3 bases and J 0 bases, with 13 bases left between them. The CDR3 totals 16 residues. Germline CDR1 LGHNT, CDR2 FRNRAP. 13 Jbeta primers and 60 Vbeta primers were used for the PCR. Produced via immunoSEQ multiplex PCR; TCRdb's table is partial and in-frame only. The table lists around 130,000 clones. Sequenced: PBMCs. This receptor was obtained from a woman aged 55-75 years in good health and CMV-seronegative. The chain uses TRBV12-5 and TRBJ2-3; perhaps TRBD1 as D (6 bases). The CDR3 DNA reads TGTGCTAGTGGTTTAGGACAGCAAGCTAGCACAGATACGCAGTATTTT. Encoded protein: CASGLGQQASTDTQYF.